This T cell receptor beta chain stems from a study of OX40 agonist ivuxolimab in advanced cancers. Overall study context: Patients took ivuxolimab, an agonistic anti-OX40 (CD134) antibody. Patients assigned to dose escalation were diagnosed with hepatocellular carcinoma, melanoma, renal cell or head and neck cancer. The dose-escalation cohort was about 80% male, with a mean age of about 58 years, ranging roughly 23 to 85. Findings and limits, study-wide: The investigators did not determine what antigen specificity the expanded peripheral T cells had.

A remark on this clone: Antigen: not known.

The CDR3 sequence is 13 residues long. With 2 bases removed from V and 4 bases from J, the gap between germline ends came to 9 bases. The germline gives CDR1 SGHTA, CDR2 FQGTGA. Sequencing used immunoSEQ multiplex PCR; TCRdb keeps in-frame clones, though not all of them. The sample holds about 15,000 clones, roughly 77% seen once. The sequences come from CD4+ or CD8+ T cells sorted from blood, collected in a trial of the OX40 agonist ivuxolimab. This TCR derives from an adult with an advanced solid tumor such as melanoma, head and neck, liver or kidney cancer. This sequence joins TRBV7-3 and TRBJ2-7; either TRBD1 or TRBD2 may fit D (6 bases each). CDR3 loop: CASSLWRGYEQYF. The CDR3 coding sequence is TGTGCCAGCAGCTTATGGAGGGGGTACGAGCAGTACTTC.